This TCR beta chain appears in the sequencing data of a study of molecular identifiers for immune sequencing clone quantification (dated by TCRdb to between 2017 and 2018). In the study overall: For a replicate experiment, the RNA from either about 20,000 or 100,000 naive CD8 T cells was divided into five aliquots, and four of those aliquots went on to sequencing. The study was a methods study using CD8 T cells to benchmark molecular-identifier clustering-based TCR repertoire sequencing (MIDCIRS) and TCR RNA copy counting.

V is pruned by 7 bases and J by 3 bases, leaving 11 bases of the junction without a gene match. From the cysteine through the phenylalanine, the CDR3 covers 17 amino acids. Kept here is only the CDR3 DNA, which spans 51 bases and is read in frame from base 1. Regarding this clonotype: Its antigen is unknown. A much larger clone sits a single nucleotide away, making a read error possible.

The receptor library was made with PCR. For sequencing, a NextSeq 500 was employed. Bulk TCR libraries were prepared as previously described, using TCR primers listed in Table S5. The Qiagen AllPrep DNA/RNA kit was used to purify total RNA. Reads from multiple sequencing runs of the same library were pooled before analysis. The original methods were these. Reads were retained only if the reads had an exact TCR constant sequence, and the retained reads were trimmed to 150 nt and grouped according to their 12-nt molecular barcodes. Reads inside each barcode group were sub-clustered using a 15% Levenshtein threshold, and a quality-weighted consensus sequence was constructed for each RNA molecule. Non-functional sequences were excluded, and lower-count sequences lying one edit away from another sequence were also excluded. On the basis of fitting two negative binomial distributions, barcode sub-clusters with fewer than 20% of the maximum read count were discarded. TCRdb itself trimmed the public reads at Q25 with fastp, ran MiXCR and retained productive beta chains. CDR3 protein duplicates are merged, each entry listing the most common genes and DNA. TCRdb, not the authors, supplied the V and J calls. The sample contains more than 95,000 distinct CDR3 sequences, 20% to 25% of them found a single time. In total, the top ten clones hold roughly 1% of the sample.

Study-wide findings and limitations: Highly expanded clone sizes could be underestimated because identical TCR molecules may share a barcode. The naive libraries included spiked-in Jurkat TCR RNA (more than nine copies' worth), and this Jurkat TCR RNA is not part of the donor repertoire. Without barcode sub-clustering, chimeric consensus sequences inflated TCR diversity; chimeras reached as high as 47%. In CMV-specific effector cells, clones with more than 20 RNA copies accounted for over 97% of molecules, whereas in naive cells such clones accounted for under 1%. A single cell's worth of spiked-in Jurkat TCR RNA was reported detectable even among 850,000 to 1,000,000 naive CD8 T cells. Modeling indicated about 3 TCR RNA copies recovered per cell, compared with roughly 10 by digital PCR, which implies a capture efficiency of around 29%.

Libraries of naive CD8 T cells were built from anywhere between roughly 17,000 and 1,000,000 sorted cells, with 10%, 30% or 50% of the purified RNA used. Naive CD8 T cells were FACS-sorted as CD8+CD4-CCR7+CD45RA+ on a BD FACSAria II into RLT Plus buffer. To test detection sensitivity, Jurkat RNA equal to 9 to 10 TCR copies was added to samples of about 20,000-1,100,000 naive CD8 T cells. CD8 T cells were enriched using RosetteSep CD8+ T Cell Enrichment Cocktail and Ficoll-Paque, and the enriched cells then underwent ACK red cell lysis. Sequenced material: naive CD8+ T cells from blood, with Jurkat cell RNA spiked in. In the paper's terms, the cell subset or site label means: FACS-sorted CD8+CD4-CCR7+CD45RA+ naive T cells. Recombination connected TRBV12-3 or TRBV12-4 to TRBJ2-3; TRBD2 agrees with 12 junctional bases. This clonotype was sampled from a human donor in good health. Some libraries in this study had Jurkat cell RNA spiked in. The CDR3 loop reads CASTRASGGATTDTQYF. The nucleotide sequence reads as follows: TGTGCCAGCACCCGGGCTAGCGGGGGGGCAACAACAGATACGCAGTATTTT.